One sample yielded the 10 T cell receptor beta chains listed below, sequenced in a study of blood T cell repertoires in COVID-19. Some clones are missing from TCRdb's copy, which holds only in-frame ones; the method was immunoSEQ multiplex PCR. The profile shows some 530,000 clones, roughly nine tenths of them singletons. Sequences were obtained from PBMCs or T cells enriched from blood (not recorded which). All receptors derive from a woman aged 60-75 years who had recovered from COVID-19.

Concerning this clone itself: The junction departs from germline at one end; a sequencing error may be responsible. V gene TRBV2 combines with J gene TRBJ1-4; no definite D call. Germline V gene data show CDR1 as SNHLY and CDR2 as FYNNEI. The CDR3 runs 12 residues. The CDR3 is CASSAETGSFVF. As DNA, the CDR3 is TGTGCCAGCAGTGCGGAGACCGGGTCCTTCGTTTTT. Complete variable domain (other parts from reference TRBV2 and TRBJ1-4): EPEVTQTPSHQVTQMGQEVILRCVPISNHLYFYWYRQILGQKVEFLVSFYNNEISEKSEIFDDQFSVERPDGSNFTLKIRSTKLEDSAMYFCASSAETGSFVFGSGTQLSVL.

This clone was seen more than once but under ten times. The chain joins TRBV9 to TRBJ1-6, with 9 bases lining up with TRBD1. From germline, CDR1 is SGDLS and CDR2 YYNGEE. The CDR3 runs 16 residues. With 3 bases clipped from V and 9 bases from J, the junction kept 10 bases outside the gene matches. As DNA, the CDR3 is TGTGCCAGCAGCGAAAAAACCGGGACAGGGTTTTCACCCCTCCACTTT. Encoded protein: CASSEKTGTGFSPLHF.

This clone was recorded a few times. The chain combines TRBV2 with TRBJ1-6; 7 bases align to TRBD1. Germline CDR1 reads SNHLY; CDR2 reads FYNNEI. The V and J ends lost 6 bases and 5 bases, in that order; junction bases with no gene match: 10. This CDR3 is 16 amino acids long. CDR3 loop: CASRLDRVINNSPLHF. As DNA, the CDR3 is TGTGCCAGCAGATTAGACAGGGTGATTAATAATTCACCCCTCCACTTT.

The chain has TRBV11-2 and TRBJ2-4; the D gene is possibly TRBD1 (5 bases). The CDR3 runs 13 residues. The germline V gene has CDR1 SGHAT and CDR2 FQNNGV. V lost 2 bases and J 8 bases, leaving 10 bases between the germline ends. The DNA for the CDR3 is TGTGCCAGCAGCTTAACAGGAACGGACATTCAGTACTTC. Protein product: CASSLTGTDIQYF.

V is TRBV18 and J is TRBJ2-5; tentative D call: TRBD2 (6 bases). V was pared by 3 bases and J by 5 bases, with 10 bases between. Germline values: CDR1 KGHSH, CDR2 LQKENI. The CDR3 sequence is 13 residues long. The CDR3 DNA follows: TGTGCCAGCTCACCCCCAGGGAGGGAGACCCAGTACTTC. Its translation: CASSPPGRETQYF.

CDR3 loop: CASSLLAGGPQGDTQYF. CDR3 sequence (DNA): TGCGCCAGCAGCTTGTTGGCGGGGGGACCCCAGGGAGATACGCAGTATTTT. This sequence joins TRBV5-1 and TRBJ2-3; 8 bases map to TRBD2. The V and J ends lost 1 base and 5 bases, in that order; junction bases with no gene match: 12. Germline values: CDR1 SGHRS, CDR2 YFSETQ. The CDR3 runs 17 residues.

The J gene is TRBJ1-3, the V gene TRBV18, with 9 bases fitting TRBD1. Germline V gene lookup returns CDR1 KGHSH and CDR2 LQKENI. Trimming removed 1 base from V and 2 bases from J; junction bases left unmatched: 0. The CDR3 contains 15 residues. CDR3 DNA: TGTGCCAGCTCACCACGGGACAGGGCTGGAAACACCATATATTTT. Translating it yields CASSPRDRAGNTIYF.

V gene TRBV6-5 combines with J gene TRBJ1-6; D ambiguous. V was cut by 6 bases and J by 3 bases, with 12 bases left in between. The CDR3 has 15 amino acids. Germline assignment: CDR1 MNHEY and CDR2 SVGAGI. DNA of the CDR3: TGTGCCAGCAGACTATACGCCGACTATAATTCACCCCTCCACTTT. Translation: CASRLYADYNSPLHF.

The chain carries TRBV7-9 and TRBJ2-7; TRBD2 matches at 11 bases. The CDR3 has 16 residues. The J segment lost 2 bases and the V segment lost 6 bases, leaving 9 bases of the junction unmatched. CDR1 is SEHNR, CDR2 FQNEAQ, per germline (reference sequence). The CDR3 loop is CASRPPSGGKAYEQYF. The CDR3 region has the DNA TGTGCCAGCAGACCCCCTAGCGGGGGGAAAGCCTACGAGCAGTACTTC.

CDR3 nucleotides: TGTGCCAGCAGGCTACAGGGCGCTAGCAATCAGCCCCAGCATTTT. It specifies CASRLQGASNQPQHF. The chain couples TRBV27 to TRBJ1-5; D perhaps matches TRBD1 (6 bases). Trimming stripped 6 bases from V and 0 bases from J, with 12 bases between. The germline gives CDR1 MNHEY, CDR2 SMNVEV (reference sequence). The CDR3 covers 15 residues.